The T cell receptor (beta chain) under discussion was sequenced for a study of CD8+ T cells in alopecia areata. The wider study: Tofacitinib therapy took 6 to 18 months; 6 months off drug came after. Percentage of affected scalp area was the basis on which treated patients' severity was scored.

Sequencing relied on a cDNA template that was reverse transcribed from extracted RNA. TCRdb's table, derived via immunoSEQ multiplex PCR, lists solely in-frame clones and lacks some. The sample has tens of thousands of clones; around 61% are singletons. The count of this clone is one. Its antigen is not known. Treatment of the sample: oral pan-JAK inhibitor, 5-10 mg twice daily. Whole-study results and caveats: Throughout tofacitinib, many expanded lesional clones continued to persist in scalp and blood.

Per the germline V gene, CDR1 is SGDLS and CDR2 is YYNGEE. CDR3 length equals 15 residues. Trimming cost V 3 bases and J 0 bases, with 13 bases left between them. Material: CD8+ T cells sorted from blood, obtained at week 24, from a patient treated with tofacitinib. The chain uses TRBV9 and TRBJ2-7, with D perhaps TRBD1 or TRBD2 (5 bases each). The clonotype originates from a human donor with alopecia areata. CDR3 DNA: TGTGCCAGCAGCGCCGGGACCGCCAGCTCCTACGAGCAGTACTTC. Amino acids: CASSAGTASSYEQYF.